The 15 T cell receptor beta chains listed next were all sequenced from one sample in a study of blood T cells in healthy people across ages. The authors ran a second PCR of 7 to 11 cycles using a sample-barcoded 5' primer and a J-beta primer mix. Using its own MiXCR run on the 5' RACE reads, TCRdb lists one record per CDR3 protein. The repertoire holds 650,000 to 1,000,000 distinct CDR3 sequences, under 40% seen once, with 10% to 15% in the top ten. Sequencing input: blood. The receptors were gathered from a man aged 18-30 years in good health.

The CDR3 sequence is CASRLTGRQQETQYF. CDR3 bases: TGTGCCAGCCGGCTCACGGGACGCCAACAAGAGACCCAGTACTTC. The gene calls are TRBV27 and TRBJ2-5; D tentatively fits TRBD1 or TRBD2 (5 bases each). V lost 8 bases and J lost 2, with 18 bases in between. CDR1 is MNHEY and CDR2 is SMNVEV in the germline V gene (reference sequence). CDR3 size: 15 residues.

This clonotype has only a few counts. J is TRBJ2-3 and V is TRBV7-3; TRBD2 matches at 9 bases. The CDR3 length is 19 residues. The V gene end was trimmed by 5 bases and the J gene end by 2 bases; junction bases not matched to a gene: 17. Germline assignment: CDR1 SGHTA and CDR2 FQGTGA. The CDR3 coding sequence is TGTGCCAGCAGCCCCCCAGCGGGGGGCCTCGGCCTAAACACAGATACGCAGTATTTT. Translation: CASSPPAGGLGLNTDTQYF.

This clonotype counts as medium-sized (0.01 to 0.1%). This chain links TRBV28 with TRBJ2-1; D is perhaps TRBD1 (5 bases). Trimming stripped 4 bases from V and 7 bases from J, with 20 bases between. Per the germline V gene, CDR1 is MDHEN and CDR2 is SYDVKM. CDR3 length: 16 residues. The CDR3 reads CASSYPLRGPSNEQFF. The CDR3 DNA follows: TGTGCCAGCAGTTACCCGTTAAGGGGCCCCTCTAATGAGCAGTTCTTC. The full variable domain, completed using reference TRBV28 and TRBJ2-1, is DVKVTQSSRYLVKRTGEKVFLECVQDMDHENMFWYRQDPGLGLRLIYFSYDVKMKEKGDIPEGYSVSREKKERFSLILESASTNQTSMYLCASSYPLRGPSNEQFFGPGTRLTVL.

The chain joins TRBV7-9 to TRBJ1-4; possible D gene TRBD1, 6 bases. V dropped 5 bases and J dropped 3 bases, with 16 bases sitting between them. Germline V gene sequence: CDR1 SEHNR, CDR2 FQNEAQ (reference sequence). The CDR3 runs to 16 residues. The CDR3 DNA sequence: TGTGCCAGCAGCCTCCCGAATGACAGGCCTAATGAAAAACTGTTTTTT. Translating gives CASSLPNDRPNEKLFF.

Here the CDR3 reads CASGPPPGRGGHYNEQYF. CDR3 nucleotides: TGTGCTAGTGGCCCACCTCCAGGGAGGGGGGGCCATTACAATGAGCAGTACTTC. The chain carries TRBV12-5 and TRBJ2-7; maybe TRBD2 (7 bases). Trimming pared 6 bases from V and 7 bases from J, leaving 31 bases between. The CDR3 has 18 residues. Germline V gene sequence: CDR1 LGHNT, CDR2 FRNRAP.

V and J are TRBV2 and TRBJ2-6, with a possible D match to TRBD2 (6 bases). The CDR3 has 20 amino acids. Between the trimmed V and J ends, which lost 7 bases and 0 bases, there was a span of 25 bases. Germline CDR1 is SNHLY and CDR2 is FYNNEI. CDR3 sequence reads: CASTPGVVEGGDSGANVLTF. In DNA form, the CDR3 reads TGTGCCAGCACCCCTGGGGTCGTGGAGGGTGGAGACTCTGGGGCCAACGTCCTGACTTTC.

The genes are TRBV7-9 and TRBJ2-7; TRBD2 might be the D (6 bases). The CDR3 extends over 17 amino acids. Per the germline V gene, CDR1 is SEHNR and CDR2 is FQNEAQ (reference sequence). V lost 5 bases to trimming and J lost 2 bases, with 22 bases between them. The CDR3 bases are TGTGCCAGCAGCCAGGGATTCGGGACTCCCCACGCCTACGAGCAGTACTTC. It specifies CASSQGFGTPHAYEQYF.

This clonotype occurred a few times. The J gene is TRBJ2-1, the V gene TRBV18, with D maybe TRBD1 (7 bases). Trimming took 5 bases from V and 7 from J, leaving 21 bases between them. Germline V CDR1 and CDR2: KGHSH, LQKENI. The CDR3 totals 16 residues. CDR3 in amino acids: CASSIGQAGTTNEQFF. CDR3 DNA sequence: TGTGCCAGCTCAATCGGACAGGCGGGGACAACGAATGAGCAGTTCTTC.

The V and J genes are TRBV3-1 and TRBJ1-1; D unclear. The CDR3 runs to 12 residues. CDR1 is LGHDT and CDR2 is YNNKEL in the germline V gene (reference sequence). Trimming pared 0 bases from V and 7 bases from J, leaving 6 bases between. CDR3 sequence: CASSQDWGEAFF. The DNA for the CDR3 is TGTGCCAGCAGCCAAGATTGGGGTGAAGCTTTCTTT.

This clonotype showed up just once. A read error may account for a junction end that differs from germline. The chain is built from TRBV15 and TRBJ2-5; D possibly corresponds to TRBD1 (6 bases). The J call may be in error: the DNA end matches TRBJ2-7 better. CDR1 and CDR2 from the germline V gene are LNHNV and YYDKDF (reference sequence). The CDR3 is made up of 14 amino acids. CDR3 nucleotides: TGTGCCACCAGCAGAGGGACAGACTCCTGCGAGCAGTACTTC. Protein: CATSRGTDSCEQYF.

This clonotype was seen a handful of times. This chain joins TRBV12-3 or TRBV12-4 and TRBJ1-2; D is unresolved. This CDR3 is built from 12 residues. Trimming cost V 4 bases and J 8 bases, with 11 bases left between them. The DNA of the CDR3 is TGTGCCAGCAGTTCGGGAAGTTACGGCTACACCTTC. Translating it yields CASSSGSYGYTF.

This rearrangement joins TRBV12-3 or TRBV12-4 to TRBJ1-2; 12 bases map to TRBD1. V gave up 1 base and J gave up 3 bases; unmatched junction bases: 9. The CDR3 totals 18 residues. The CDR3 DNA follows: TGTGCCAGCAGTTTAGGTGCCGGGACAGGGGGCGCGTACTATGGCTACACCTTC. Its translation: CASSLGAGTGGAYYGYTF.

This clonotype was observed a few times. The V call is TRBV7-2, the J call TRBJ2-5; a weak D match, TRBD2 (6 bases). Trimming took 4 bases from V and 3 from J, leaving 9 bases between them. The CDR3 totals 13 residues. The germline V gene has CDR1 SGHTA and CDR2 FQGNSA. CDR3 nucleotide sequence: TGTGCCAGCAGCTATAAGCGGGAAGAGACCCAGTACTTC. Amino acids: CASSYKREETQYF.

The rearrangement uses TRBV20-1 and TRBJ2-7; D possibly matches TRBD1 or TRBD2 (5 bases each). This CDR3 comprises 16 residues. V dropped 0 bases and J dropped 1 base, with 16 bases sitting between them. Germline CDR1 DFQATT, CDR2 SNEGSKA (reference sequence). In nucleotides, the CDR3 is TGCAGTGCTAGAGATGCGATTAACGGGGCATCCTACGAGCAGTACTTC. This translates into CSARDAINGASYEQYF.

The rearrangement links TRBV27 to TRBJ1-2; D is uncertain. The V gene's germline CDR1 is MNHEY and CDR2 SMNVEV (reference sequence). The V and J ends lost 6 bases and 4 bases respectively, with 15 bases between them. The CDR3 sequence is 14 residues long. For the CDR3, the DNA is TGTGCCAGCAGAAAGGAGACCCGGGCCTATGGCTACACCTTC. It yields the protein CASRKETRAYGYTF.